This section outlines one T cell receptor beta chain sequence together with its context. What it recognizes is unknown. Amplification targeted TCR beta CDR3 regions from RNA transcripts. When the TCR CDR3 underwent first-round RT-PCR, the HTBI primer set was used. MiXCR, run by TCRdb on the multiplex PCR reads, gives a single entry per CDR3 protein. The sample lists approximately 510,000 distinct CDR3 sequences, 20% occurring once. V was clipped by 0 bases and J by 9 bases; unmatched bases: 3. Germline V lookup: CDR1 MNHNS, CDR2 SASEGT. This CDR3 region has 15 residues. This entry is derived from a study of T cells in Graves' hyperthyroidism and ophthalmopathy. Stable Graves' hyperthyroidism denoted no ophthalmopathy progression over 18 months. Study results and caveats: Ophthalmopathy was identified by the model a median approximately six months ahead of onset. Using 13 V-J features, a model discriminated ophthalmopathy from stable hyperthyroidism.

The chain combines TRBV6-1 with TRBJ1-6, with 9 positions matching TRBD1. What was sequenced was blood. This clonotype was obtained from a man aged 18-30 years with Graves' hyperthyroidism. The CDR3 nucleotides read TGTGCCAGCAGTGAAGCTTCGACAGGGGGTTCACCCCTCCACTTT. Translating gives CASSEASTGGSPLHF.